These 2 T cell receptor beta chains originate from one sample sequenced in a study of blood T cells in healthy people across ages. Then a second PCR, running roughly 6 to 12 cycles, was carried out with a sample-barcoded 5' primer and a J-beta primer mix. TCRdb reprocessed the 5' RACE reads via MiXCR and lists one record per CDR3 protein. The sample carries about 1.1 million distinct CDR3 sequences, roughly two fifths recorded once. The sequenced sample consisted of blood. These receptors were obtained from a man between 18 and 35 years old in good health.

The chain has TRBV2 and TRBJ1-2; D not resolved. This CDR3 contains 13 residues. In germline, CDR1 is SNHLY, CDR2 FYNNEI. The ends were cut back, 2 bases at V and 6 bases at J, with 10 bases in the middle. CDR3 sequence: CASSESGGHGYTF. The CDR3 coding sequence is TGTGCCAGCAGTGAATCCGGTGGCCATGGCTACACCTTC.

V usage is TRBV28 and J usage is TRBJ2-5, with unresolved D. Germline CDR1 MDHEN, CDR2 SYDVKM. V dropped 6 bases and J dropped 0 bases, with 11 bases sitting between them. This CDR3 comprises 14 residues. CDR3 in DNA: TGTGCCAGCAGAATAACAGAGTACCAAGAGACCCAGTACTTC. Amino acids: CASRITEYQETQYF.